The source of this T cell receptor beta chain is a study of T cells in Graves' hyperthyroidism and ophthalmopathy (dated by TCRdb to the late 2010s). Describing the broader study: Peripheral blood was sampled at the time of initial diagnosis, prior to any treatment. To identify TCR V-J signatures that set the groups apart, the researchers used a discovery cohort of 100 patients, made up of under 50 with Graves' ophthalmopathy and approximately 57 with stable Graves' hyperthyroidism. Prospective prediction of ophthalmopathy was tested in an independent validation cohort consisting of some 18 hyperthyroidism patients and some 15 patients who later progressed to ophthalmopathy. The approximately 100 discovery patients were divided at random into training and test sets in a 7:3 ratio. In roughly six Graves' hyperthyroidism patients, the study also compared T-cell repertoires from thyroid tissue with T-cell repertoires from blood. Once sampling was done, hyperthyroidism patients were given methimazole at a starting dose of 30 mg daily, whereas ophthalmopathy patients were given high-dose intravenous methylprednisolone. According to the paper, TCR Vbeta CDR3 sequencing was carried out on approximately 140 peripheral blood samples, which came from more than 40 ophthalmopathy, some 73 hyperthyroidism and roughly 17 progressor patients. General findings and caveats noted by the study authors: During validation, the model predicted progression to ophthalmopathy a median of roughly six months ahead of onset, with around 70% sensitivity and 72.22% specificity. Blood samples also contained most of the expanded thyroid clonotypes (frequency above 0.001), which suggests that blood repertoires may reflect thyroid immune responses. Sample size was not statistically predetermined, and investigators were not blinded to group allocation. A model built on a 13 V-J signature distinguished ophthalmopathy from stable hyperthyroidism, reaching about 88% sensitivity and under 84% specificity in cross-validation and 80%/75% in testing.

CDR1 and CDR2 (SNHLY, FYNNEI) derive from the germline V gene. The CDR3 measures 13 amino acids from cysteine to phenylalanine. Of the read, only the CDR3 DNA is kept; its 39 bases are in frame from base 1. V is shortened by 8 bases, J by 0 bases, and the region joining them spans 11 bases. A patient counted as having stable Graves' hyperthyroidism if no progression to ophthalmopathy occurred over 18 months of follow-up. Hyperthyroidism patients were aged 18 to 65 years and newly diagnosed, with disease duration of less than 2 months. Exclusion was applied to patients with uncontrolled infections, other autoimmune diseases, pregnancy or lactation. Clinical symptoms, serum thyroxine and TRAb, thyroid ultrasound, and orbital computed tomography formed the basis for the diagnoses. PBMCs were isolated from 10 ml of fresh peripheral blood by Ficoll-Paque density gradient centrifugation. Trizol reagent was used to extract total RNA, and RNA quality was then checked on an Agilent 2100 Bioanalyzer.

On this clonotype: Which antigen it targets is not known. Nothing much larger sits one base from this clone, and base qualities are not available.

TCR beta CDR3 regions were amplified from RNA transcripts. The first round of RT-PCR for the TCR CDR3 was performed with the HTBI primer set and the Qiagen OneStep RT-PCR kit. Libraries were constructed in a second round of multiplex PCR, after which size selection and purification were carried out. Sequencing of the libraries was done on an Illumina HiSeq2000 using paired-end 100 bp reads. The authors' pipeline ran thus. Raw data were processed with SOAPnuke, discarding reads with adapters, uncalled bases, mean Phred below 15, or no exact constant-primer or identifier match. COPE v1.2.5 was used to merge high-quality paired reads, and clonotypes were defined as unique nucleotide sequences. MiTCR v1.1 was used to align clonotypes to the IMGT TRBV, TRBD and TRBJ reference segments. Only V-J combinations with frequency above 0.0001, covering roughly 99% of repertoires, were analysed. A TCS score was defined as the ratio between F50 (clonal expansion) and ExV (chaos), using BLOSUM62-based TCRdist between CDR3 peptides within each V-J. Welch's t-statistics and random forest reduced 500 to 650 V-J features to 13, which were used in a naive Bayes classifier (R e1071). The Morisita-Horn index was used to measure how similar the thyroid and blood repertoires were. The public reads were run again by TCRdb, first through fastp at Q25 and then through MiXCR, and only productive beta chains were kept. CDR3 protein duplicates are merged, each entry listing the most common genes and DNA. TCRdb, rather than the study authors, made the V and J calls. Across this sample there are hundreds of thousands of distinct CDR3 sequences, with 35% to 45% seen only once. About 9% of the sample goes to the ten largest clones.

The sequence came from a man aged 18 to 29 with Graves' hyperthyroidism. Sequencing used blood. The sequence joins TRBV2 to TRBJ2-7, with no D gene named confidently. The CDR3 has the sequence CASSTSNSYEQYF. The DNA reads as follows: TGTGCCAGCTCCACGTCGAACTCCTACGAGCAGTACTTC.